This TCR beta chain was recovered during a study of blood T cell repertoires in COVID-19 (TCRdb year 2020). In the study overall: Collaborator samples came from the United States, Italy and Spain and covered acute and convalescent phases of COVID-19. The prospective study material was composed of cDNA or gDNA derived from T cells, B-cell-depleted T cells, or PBMCs. Where available, HLA class I and class II types were taken from metadata supplied by the sample provider and were not determined by assay-based typing. Sample metadata almost always included a de-identified subject ID, COVID-19 status, age in years and sex. The samples were drawn from the first 160 participants of the ongoing ImmuneRACE study and from about 1,200 subjects provided by 6 global collaborators. The dataset comprised deeply sampled blood TCRbeta repertoires from subjects exposed to, actively infected with, or recovered from COVID-19. The repertoires were released in a freely available public database meant as a resource for research on the immune response to SARS-CoV-2.

As encoded in the germline V gene (reference sequence), CDR1 is SEHNR while CDR2 is FQNEAQ. The V and J ends are trimmed by 1 base and 3 bases, leaving 7 bases between them. The CDR3 spans 14 residues, from the cysteine through the phenylalanine. The only DNA kept is the CDR3, 42 bases in frame from the first base. In the prospective study, participants were about 18 to 100 years old, resided in fewer than 25 geographic areas of the United States, and were enrolled through a virtual design. In the prospective study, cohorts were assigned on the basis of participant-reported clinical history obtained from a screening survey and a study questionnaire. ImmuneRACE Cohort 3 recovered participants were defined by two consecutive negative NP/OP PCR tests, healthcare professional clearance, or symptom resolution. Each participant in the prospective study had whole blood, serum and a nasopharyngeal or oropharyngeal swab collected by mobile phlebotomists. Prospective study participants could optionally give additional blood draws and questionnaires over a roughly 2-month period. Prospective study blood samples were shipped either frozen or at room temperature before DNA extraction.

The paper's findings and limits, for the study overall: Clinical and demographic metadata were provided uncurated, with the amount varying by source and participant.

About this clone itself: The clone's antigen remains unknown. The record has no base qualities; no much larger clone is one base away.

The immunoSEQ Assay, a bias-controlled multiplex PCR, was used to amplify TCRbeta CDR3 regions from genomic DNA. On the study's bioinformatics: The number of nucleated cells in each sample was estimated by amplification of reference gene primers within the assay. To quantify the absolute abundance of each unique TCRbeta CDR3 rearrangement, sequence reads were collapsed and filtered. Productive Simpson clonality was computed per sample as the square root of Simpson's diversity index over productive rearrangements. The table was pulled from immuneACCESS by TCRdb, which kept in-frame rearrangements only. Such tables lose some clones; where checked, under half of the loss comes from unresolved V genes, and the rest has no known cause. The DNA was the basis for D and trimming; V, J and clone size are from that table. The table for this sample lists roughly 370,000 clones; approximately 90% of them were counted only once. The top ten constitute about a tenth of the sample.

The source of this sequence is a woman aged 45 to 65 who had recovered from COVID-19. Sequencing was performed on PBMCs or T cells enriched from blood (not recorded which). The chain links TRBV7-9 with TRBJ1-5, with no D gene named confidently. The CDR3 corresponds to CASSLGIDNQPQHF. DNA sequence: TGTGCCAGCAGCTTAGGCATAGACAATCAGCCCCAGCATTTT.